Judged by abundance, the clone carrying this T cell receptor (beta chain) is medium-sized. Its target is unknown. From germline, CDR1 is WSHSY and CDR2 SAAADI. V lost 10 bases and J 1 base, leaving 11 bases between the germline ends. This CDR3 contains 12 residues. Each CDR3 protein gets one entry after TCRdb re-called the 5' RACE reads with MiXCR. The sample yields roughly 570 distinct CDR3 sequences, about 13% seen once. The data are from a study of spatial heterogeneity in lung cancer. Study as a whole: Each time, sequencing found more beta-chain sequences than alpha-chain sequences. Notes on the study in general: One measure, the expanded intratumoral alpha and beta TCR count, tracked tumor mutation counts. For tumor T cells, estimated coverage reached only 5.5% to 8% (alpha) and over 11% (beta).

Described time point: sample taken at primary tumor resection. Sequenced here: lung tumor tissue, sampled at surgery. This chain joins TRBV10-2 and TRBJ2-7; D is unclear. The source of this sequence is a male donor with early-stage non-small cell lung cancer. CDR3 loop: CATRTFSYEQYF. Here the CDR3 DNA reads TGCGCCACCCGGACCTTTTCCTACGAGCAGTACTTC.